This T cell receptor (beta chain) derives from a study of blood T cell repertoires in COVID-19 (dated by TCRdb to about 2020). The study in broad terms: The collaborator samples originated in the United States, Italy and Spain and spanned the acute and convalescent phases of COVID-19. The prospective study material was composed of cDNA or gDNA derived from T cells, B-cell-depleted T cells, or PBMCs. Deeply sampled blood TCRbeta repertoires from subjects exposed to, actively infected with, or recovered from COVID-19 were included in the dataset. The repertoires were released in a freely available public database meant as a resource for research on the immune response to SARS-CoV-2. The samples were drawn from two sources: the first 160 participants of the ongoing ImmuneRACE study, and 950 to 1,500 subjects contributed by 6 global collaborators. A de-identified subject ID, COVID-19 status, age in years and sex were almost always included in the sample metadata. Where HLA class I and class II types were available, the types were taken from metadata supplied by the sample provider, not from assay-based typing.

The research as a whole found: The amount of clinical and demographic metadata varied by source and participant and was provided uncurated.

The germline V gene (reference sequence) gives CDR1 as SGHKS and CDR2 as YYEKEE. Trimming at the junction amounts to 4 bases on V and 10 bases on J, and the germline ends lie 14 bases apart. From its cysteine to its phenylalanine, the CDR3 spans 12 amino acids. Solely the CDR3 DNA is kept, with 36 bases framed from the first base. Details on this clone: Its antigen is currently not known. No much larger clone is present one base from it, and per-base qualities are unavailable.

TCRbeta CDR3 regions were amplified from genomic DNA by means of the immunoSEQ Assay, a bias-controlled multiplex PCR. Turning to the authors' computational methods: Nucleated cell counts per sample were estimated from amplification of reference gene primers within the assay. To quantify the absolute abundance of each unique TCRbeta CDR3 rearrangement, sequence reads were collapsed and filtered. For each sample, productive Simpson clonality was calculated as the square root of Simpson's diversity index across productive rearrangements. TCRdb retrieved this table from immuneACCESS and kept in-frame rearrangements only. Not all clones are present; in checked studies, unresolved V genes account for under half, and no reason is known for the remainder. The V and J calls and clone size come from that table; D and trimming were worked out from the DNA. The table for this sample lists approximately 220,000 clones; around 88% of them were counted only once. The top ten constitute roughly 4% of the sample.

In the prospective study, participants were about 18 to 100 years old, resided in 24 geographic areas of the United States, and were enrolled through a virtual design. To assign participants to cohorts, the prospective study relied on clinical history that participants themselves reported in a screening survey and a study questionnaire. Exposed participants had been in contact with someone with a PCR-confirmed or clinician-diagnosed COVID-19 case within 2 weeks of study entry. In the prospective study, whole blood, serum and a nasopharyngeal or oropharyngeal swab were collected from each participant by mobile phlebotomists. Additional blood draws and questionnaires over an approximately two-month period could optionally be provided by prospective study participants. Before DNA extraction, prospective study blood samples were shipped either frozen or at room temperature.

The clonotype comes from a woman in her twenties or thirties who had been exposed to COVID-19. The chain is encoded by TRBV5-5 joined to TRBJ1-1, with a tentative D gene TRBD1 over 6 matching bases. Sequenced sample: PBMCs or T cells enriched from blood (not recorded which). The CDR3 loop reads CASSDQGGTAFF. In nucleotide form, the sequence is TGTGCCAGCAGCGATCAAGGGGGAACAGCTTTCTTT.